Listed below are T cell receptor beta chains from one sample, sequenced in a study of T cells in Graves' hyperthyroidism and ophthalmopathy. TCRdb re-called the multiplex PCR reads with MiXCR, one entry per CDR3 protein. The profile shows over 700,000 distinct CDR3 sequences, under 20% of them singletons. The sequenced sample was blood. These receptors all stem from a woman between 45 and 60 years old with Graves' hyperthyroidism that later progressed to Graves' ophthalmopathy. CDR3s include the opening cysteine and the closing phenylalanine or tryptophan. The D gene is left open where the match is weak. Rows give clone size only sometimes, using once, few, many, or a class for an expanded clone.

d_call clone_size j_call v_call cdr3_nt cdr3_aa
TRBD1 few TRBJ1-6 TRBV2 TGTGCCAGCAGCGAAGTGACAGGGTTCGATTCACCCCTCCACTTT CASSEVTGFDSPLHF
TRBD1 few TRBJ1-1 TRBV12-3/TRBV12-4 TGTGCCAGCAATACAGGGGGGGGGACTGAAGCTTTCTTT CASNTGGGTEAFF
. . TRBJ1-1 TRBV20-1 TGCAGTGCTAGAGGGGGTCCCCCGTGGACTGAAGCTTTCTTT CSARGGPPWTEAFF
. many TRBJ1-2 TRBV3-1 TGTGCCAGCAGGGAACGCGGGGCCTCCTATGGCTACACCTTC CASRERGASYGYTF
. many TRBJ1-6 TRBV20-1 TGCAGTGCTAGAGATGGTAGCAAGAACTCCTATAATTCACCCCTCCACTTT CSARDGSKNSYNSPLHF
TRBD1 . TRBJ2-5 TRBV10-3 TGTGCCATCAGGCCCCAGGGGGAAGAGACCCAGTACTTC CAIRPQGEETQYF
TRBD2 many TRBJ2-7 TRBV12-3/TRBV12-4 TGTGCCAGCAGGACTGGACTAGCCTACGAGCAGTACTTC CASRTGLAYEQYF
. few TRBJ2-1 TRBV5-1 TGCGCCAGCAAGGAGAGCTCCTACAATGAGCAGTTCTTC CASKESSYNEQFF
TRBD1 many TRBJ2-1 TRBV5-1 TGCGCCAGCAGCTCTTCAGGGGGCTATTACAATGAGCAGTTCTTC CASSSSGGYYNEQFF
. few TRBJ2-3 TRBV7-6 TGTGCCAGCACCCCACCGGCTAGCGGCACAGATACGCAGTATTTT CASTPPASGTDTQYF
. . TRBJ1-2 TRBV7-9 TGTGCCAGCAGCTTAGCGGCAGACGACACAGCTAACTATGGCTACACCTTC CASSLAADDTANYGYTF
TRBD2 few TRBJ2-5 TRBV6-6 TGTGCCAGCAGTTACTCCAGGTCTAGCGGGGGGGAAGAGACCCAGTACTTC CASSYSRSSGGEETQYF
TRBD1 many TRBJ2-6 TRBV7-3 TGTGCCAGCAGCGCGCAGGGGGCTGGGGCCAACGTCCTGACTTTC CASSAQGAGANVLTF
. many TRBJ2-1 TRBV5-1 TGTGCCAGCAGCTTAGCAGGGACAAGTTACAATGAGCAGTTCTTC CASSLAGTSYNEQFF
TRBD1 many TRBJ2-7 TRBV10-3 TGTGCCATCAGGGATGACAGGGGGCCCTACGAGCAGTACTTC CAIRDDRGPYEQYF
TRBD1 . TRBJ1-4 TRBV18 TGTGCCAGCTCACCGGACAGGGTGGTTGAAAAACTGTTTTTT CASSPDRVVEKLFF
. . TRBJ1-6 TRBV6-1 TGTGCCAGCAGTGAAGTAAAAGTAAGGAGATCACCCCTCCACTTT CASSEVKVRRSPLHF
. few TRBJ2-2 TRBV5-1 TGCGCCAGCGGCCCTACCACGGGCTCTGACACCGGGGAGCTGTTTTTT CASGPTTGSDTGELFF
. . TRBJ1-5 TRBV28 TGTGCCAGCAGTAGCCACGAATCGCGAGCGGGACAGCCCCAGCATTTT CASSSHESRAGQPQHF
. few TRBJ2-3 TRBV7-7 TGTGCTAGCAGCTTAGGAGCAATGAGCACAGATACGCAGTATTTT CASSLGAMSTDTQYF
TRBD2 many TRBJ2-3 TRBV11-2 TGTGCCAGCAGCCGGGGACTAGCTGCAGATACGCAGTATTTT CASSRGLAADTQYF
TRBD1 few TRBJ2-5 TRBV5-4 TGTGCCAGCAGCTTCGAGGACAGGGGGCAAGAGACCCAGTACTTC CASSFEDRGQETQYF
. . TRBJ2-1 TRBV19 TGTGCCAGTAGTATAGTTGGTGAGCAGTTCTTC CASSIVGEQFF
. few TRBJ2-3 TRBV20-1 TGCAGTGTCTGGGGAGCTAGCACAGATACGCAGTATTTT CSVWGASTDTQYF
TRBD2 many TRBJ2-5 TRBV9 TGTGCCAGCAGCATTGGGACTAGCGGGGGGCGGTTGGAGACCCAGTACTTC CASSIGTSGGRLETQYF
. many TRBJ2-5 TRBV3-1 TGTGCCAGCAGCCAGGAACGGGGGCCAGGGGAGACCCAGTACTTC CASSQERGPGETQYF
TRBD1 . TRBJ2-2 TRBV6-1 TGTGCCAGCATGCTCTTCAAACTGGACAGGGCTGGCGGGGAGCTGTTTTTT CASMLFKLDRAGGELFF
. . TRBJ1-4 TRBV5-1 TGCGCCAGCAGCTCGTGGGGATCAACTAATGAAAAACTGTTTTTT CASSSWGSTNEKLFF
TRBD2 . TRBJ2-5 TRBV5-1 TGCGCCAGCAGATTCCAACCGGGACTAGTGGAAGAGACCCAGTACTTC CASRFQPGLVEETQYF
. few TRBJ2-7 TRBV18 TGTGCCAGCTCACCAGGGGAGTACTACGAGCAGTACTTC CASSPGEYYEQYF
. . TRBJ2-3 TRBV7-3 TGTGCCAGCAGCTTAACGTCCGGTGATGGAGATACGCAGTATTTT CASSLTSGDGDTQYF
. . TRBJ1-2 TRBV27 TGTGCCAGCAGTCCCTCGCCCCTCTCAAACTATGGCTACACCTTC CASSPSPLSNYGYTF
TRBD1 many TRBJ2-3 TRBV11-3 TGTGCCAGCAGCCGATCCGGGACAGGGGGTTGGGATACGCAGTATTTT CASSRSGTGGWDTQYF
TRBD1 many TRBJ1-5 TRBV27 TGTGCCAGCAGTCAATCCGGGGACAGGGGGTCCTATAGCAATCAGCCCCAGCATTTT CASSQSGDRGSYSNQPQHF
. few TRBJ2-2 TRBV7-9 TGTGCCAGCAGCCCAAGGGGTTTTGCGGACACCGGGGAGCTGTTTTTT CASSPRGFADTGELFF
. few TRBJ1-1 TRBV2 TGTGCCAGCAACGGGGGGATGGACACTGAAGCTTTCTTT CASNGGMDTEAFF
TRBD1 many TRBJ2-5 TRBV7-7 TGTGCTAGCAGCTTAGACAGGGACGAGACCCAGTACTTC CASSLDRDETQYF
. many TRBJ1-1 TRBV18 TGTGCCAGCTCACCAGACAGGTTCAGGAGCACTGAAGCTTTCTTT CASSPDRFRSTEAFF
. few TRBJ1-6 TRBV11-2 TGTGCCAGCAGGCCGGACAGCGTCAAACCCCTCCACTTT CASRPDSVKPLHF
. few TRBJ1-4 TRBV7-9 TGTGCCATCGGCCGAGCAGGGAGCGAAAAACTGTTTTTT CAIGRAGSEKLFF
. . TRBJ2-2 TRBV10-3 TGTGCCATCAGGGCACAGGGAATCGGGGAGCTGTTTTTT CAIRAQGIGELFF
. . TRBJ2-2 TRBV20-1 TGCAGTGCTAGAGGCAGCCGCTTTTACGCCGGGGAGCTGTTTTTT CSARGSRFYAGELFF